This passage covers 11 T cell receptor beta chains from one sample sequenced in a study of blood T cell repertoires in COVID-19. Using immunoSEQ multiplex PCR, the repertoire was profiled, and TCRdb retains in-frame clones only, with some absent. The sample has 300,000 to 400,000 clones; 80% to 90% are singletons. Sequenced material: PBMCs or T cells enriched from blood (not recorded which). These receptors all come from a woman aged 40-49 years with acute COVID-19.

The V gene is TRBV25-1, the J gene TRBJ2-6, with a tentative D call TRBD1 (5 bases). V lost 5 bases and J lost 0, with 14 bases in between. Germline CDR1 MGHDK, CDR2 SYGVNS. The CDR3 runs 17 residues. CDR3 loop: CASSHMGQISGANVLTF. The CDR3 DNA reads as TGTGCCAGCAGTCATATGGGGCAGATCTCTGGGGCCAACGTCCTGACTTTC.

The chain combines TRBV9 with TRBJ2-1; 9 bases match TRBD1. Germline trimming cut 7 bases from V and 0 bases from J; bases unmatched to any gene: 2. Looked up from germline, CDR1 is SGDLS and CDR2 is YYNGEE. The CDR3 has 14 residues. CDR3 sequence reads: CASGQGNSYNEQFF. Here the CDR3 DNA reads TGTGCCAGCGGACAGGGGAACTCCTACAATGAGCAGTTCTTC.

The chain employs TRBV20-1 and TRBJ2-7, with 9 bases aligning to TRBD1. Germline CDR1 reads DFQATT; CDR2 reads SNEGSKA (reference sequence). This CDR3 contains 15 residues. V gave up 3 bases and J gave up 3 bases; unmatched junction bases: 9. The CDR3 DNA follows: TGCAGTGCTAGTCCGGTTGACAGGGGGGTCTACGAGCAGTACTTC. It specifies CSASPVDRGVYEQYF.

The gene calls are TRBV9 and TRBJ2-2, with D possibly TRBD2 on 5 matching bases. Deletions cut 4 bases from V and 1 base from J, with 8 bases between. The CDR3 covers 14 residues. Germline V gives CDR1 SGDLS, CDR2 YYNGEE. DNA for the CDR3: TGTGCCAGCAGCAGCGGAGGGAACACCGGGGAGCTGTTTTTT. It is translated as CASSSGGNTGELFF.

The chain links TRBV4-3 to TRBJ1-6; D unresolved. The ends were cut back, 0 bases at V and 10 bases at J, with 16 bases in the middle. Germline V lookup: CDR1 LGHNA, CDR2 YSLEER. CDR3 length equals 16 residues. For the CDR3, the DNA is TGCGCCAGCAGCCAAGACAAAGGAGGAGGTGGCTCACCCCTCCACTTT. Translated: CASSQDKGGGGSPLHF.

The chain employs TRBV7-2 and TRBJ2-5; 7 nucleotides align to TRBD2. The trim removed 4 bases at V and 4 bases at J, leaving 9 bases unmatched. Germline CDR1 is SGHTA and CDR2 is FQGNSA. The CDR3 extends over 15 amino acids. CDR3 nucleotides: TGTGCCAGCAGCTCCCCCCGCGGGAGTAGAGAGACCCAGTACTTC. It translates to CASSSPRGSRETQYF.

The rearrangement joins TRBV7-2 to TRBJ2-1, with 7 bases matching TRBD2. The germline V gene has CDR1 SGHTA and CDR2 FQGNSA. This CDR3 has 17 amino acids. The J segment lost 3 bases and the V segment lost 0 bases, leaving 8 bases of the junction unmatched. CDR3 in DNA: TGTGCCAGCAGCTTAGCGGGAGGGCTAGCCCACTACAATGAGCAGTTCTTC. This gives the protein CASSLAGGLAHYNEQFF.

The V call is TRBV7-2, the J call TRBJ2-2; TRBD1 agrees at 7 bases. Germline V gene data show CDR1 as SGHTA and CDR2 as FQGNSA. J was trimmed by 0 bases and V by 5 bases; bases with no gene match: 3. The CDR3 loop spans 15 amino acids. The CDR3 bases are TGTGCCAGCAGCCGGGACAGATCGAACACCGGGGAGCTGTTTTTT. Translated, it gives CASSRDRSNTGELFF.

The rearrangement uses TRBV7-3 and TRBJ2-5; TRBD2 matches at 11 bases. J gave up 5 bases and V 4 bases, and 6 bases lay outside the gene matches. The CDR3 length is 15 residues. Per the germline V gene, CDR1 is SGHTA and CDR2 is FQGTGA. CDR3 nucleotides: TGTGCCAGCAGCTCCGGACTAGCGGGTTTGGAGACCCAGTACTTC. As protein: CASSSGLAGLETQYF.

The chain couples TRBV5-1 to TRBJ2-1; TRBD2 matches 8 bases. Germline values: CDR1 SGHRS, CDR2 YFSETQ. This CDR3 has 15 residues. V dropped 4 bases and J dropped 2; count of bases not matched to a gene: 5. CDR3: CASSREGGAYNEQFF. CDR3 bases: TGCGCCAGCAGCCGGGAGGGGGGAGCCTACAATGAGCAGTTCTTC.

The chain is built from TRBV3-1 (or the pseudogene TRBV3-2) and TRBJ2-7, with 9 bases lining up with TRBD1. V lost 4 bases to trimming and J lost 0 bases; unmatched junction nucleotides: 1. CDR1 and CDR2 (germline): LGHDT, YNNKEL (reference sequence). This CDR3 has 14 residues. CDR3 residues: CASSPGQGSYEQYF. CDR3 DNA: TGTGCCAGCAGCCCGGGACAGGGCTCCTACGAGCAGTACTTC.